Each of the 27 T cell receptor beta chains below was sequenced from the same sample in a study of control samples from healthy donors and cancer patients. Some clones are missing from TCRdb's copy, which holds only in-frame ones; the method was immunoSEQ multiplex PCR. The sample records roughly 150,000 clones, under 90% being singletons. The sample was blood. These receptors all stem from a man aged 30 to 39 in good health.

The chain employs TRBV19 and TRBJ1-4; D is uncertain. With 0 bases removed from V and 0 bases from J, the gap between germline ends came to 5 bases. CDR1 is LNHDA, CDR2 SQIVND, per germline (reference sequence). The CDR3 has 15 residues. CDR3 nucleotides: TGTGCCAGTAGTATAGAAGGTGCAACTAATGAAAAACTGTTTTTT. It specifies CASSIEGATNEKLFF.

The chain recombines TRBV3-1 (or the pseudogene TRBV3-2) with TRBJ2-2; 15 nucleotides line up with TRBD2. V gave up 2 bases and J gave up 7 bases; unmatched junction bases: 11. The CDR3 is 19 residues long. CDR1 is LGHDT and CDR2 is YNNKEL in the germline V gene (reference sequence). The CDR3 DNA follows: TGTGCCAGCAGCCAACGAGGACTAGCGGGAGGGCCTGGGATCGGGGAGCTGTTTTTT. This gives the protein CASSQRGLAGGPGIGELFF.

The gene calls are TRBV4-3 and TRBJ2-6; TRBD1 matches 7 bases. Germline trimming cut 2 bases from V and 0 bases from J; bases unmatched to any gene: 10. CDR1 and CDR2 from the germline V gene are LGHNA and YSLEER. This CDR3 has 19 residues. In DNA, the CDR3 is TGCGCCAGCAGCCAAAGAGGACCGGGACAGACCTCTGGGGCCAACGTCCTGACTTTC. It specifies CASSQRGPGQTSGANVLTF.

The chain uses TRBV5-6 and TRBJ2-1; D might be TRBD2 (5 bases). The CDR3 extends over 17 amino acids. Per germline, CDR1 SGHDT and CDR2 YYEEEE. V lost 4 bases to trimming and J lost 4 bases, with 21 bases between them. CDR3 nucleotides: TGTGCCAGCAGCGATCTGACTATGTGGGCAGGATACAATGAGCAGTTCTTC. Translating it yields CASSDLTMWAGYNEQFF.

The chain combines TRBV20-1 with TRBJ1-4; no clear D gene. Trimming took off 6 bases at V and 3 bases at J, with 5 bases between the two ends. There are 11 residues in the CDR3. Germline CDR1 DFQATT, CDR2 SNEGSKA (reference sequence). The CDR3 DNA is TGCAGTGCCTCCTCTAATGAAAAACTGTTTTTT. Protein sequence: CSASSNEKLFF.

J is TRBJ2-5 and V is TRBV7-8; D not certain. The CDR3 totals 16 residues. The V end was cut by 3 bases, the J end by 2 bases, with 16 bases between. Germline V gives CDR1 SGHVS, CDR2 FQNEAQ. Written as DNA, the CDR3 is TGTGCCAGCAGCTTTCCTCCGTCGACGAATCAAGAGACCCAGTACTTC. Its protein product is CASSFPPSTNQETQYF.

The rearrangement links TRBV16 to TRBJ1-1; D is uncertain. V was shortened by 3 bases and J by 1 base, with 6 bases between the two germline ends. The germline CDR1 and CDR2 sequences are KGHSY and FQNENV. The CDR3 contains 13 residues. The chain's CDR3 is CASSHRANTEAFF. As DNA, the CDR3 is TGTGCCAGCAGCCACAGAGCGAACACTGAAGCTTTCTTT.

The chain recombines TRBV2 with TRBJ2-3; the match to TRBD2 covers 8 bases. J gave up 1 base and V 3 bases, and 3 bases lay outside the gene matches. This CDR3 contains 15 residues. Germline assignment: CDR1 SNHLY and CDR2 FYNNEI. CDR3 coding DNA: TGTGCCAGCAGTGATGCGGGGGGCGGCACAGATACGCAGTATTTT. Its translation is CASSDAGGGTDTQYF.

V gene TRBV7-6 combines with J gene TRBJ1-3, with 8 positions matching TRBD1. CDR3 length equals 15 residues. Losses at the gene ends were 5 bases for V and 0 bases for J; bases not matched to a gene: 3. Germline V CDR1 and CDR2: SGHVS, FNYEAQ. The chain's CDR3 is CASSPDRGSGNTIYF. In DNA, the CDR3 is TGTGCCAGCAGCCCCGACAGGGGCTCTGGAAACACCATATATTTT.

The chain is built from TRBV7-9 and TRBJ2-2; D tentatively fits TRBD1 or TRBD2 (5 bases each). Trimming removed 0 bases from V and 1 base from J, with 6 bases in between. The CDR3 length is 15 residues. Germline-derived CDR1 and CDR2 are SEHNR and FQNEAQ (reference sequence). CDR3 sequence (DNA): TGTGCCAGCAGCTTAGCGAGGGGGAACACCGGGGAGCTGTTTTTT. The encoded protein is CASSLARGNTGELFF.

The CDR3 loop is CSVRGQRGFSEQFF. The CDR3 nucleotides read TGCAGCGTGAGGGGCCAGCGGGGGTTCAGTGAGCAGTTCTTC. This rearrangement joins TRBV29-1 to TRBJ2-1; 8 positions agree with TRBD2. V shed 6 bases and J 9 bases; nucleotides not matched to a gene: 13. CDR1 is SQVTM and CDR2 is ANQGSEA in the germline V gene. The CDR3 has 14 residues.

V and J are TRBV24-1 and TRBJ2-5; a weak D match, TRBD1 (5 bases). Trimming left V 4 bases short and J 5 bases short, with 19 bases between. Per germline, CDR1 KGHDR and CDR2 SFDVKD. The CDR3 has 16 amino acids. DNA for the CDR3: TGTGCCACCAGTGACCAATACGCAGGGCACGTCGAGACCCAGTACTTC. This translates into CATSDQYAGHVETQYF.

The chain joins TRBV7-2 to TRBJ2-5; no clear D. The CDR3 totals 15 residues. Germline V lookup: CDR1 SGHTA, CDR2 FQGNSA. V gave up 4 bases and J gave up 4 bases, with 16 bases separating them. The CDR3 sequence is CASSSYFRPTETQYF. The CDR3 bases are TGTGCCAGCAGCTCCTACTTTAGGCCCACAGAGACCCAGTACTTC.

The chain combines TRBV9 with TRBJ2-1; D gene ambiguous. Germline CDR1 and CDR2: SGDLS and YYNGEE. The CDR3 covers 14 residues. Trimming cost V 4 bases and J 5 bases, with 13 bases left between them. This CDR3 is CASSSHLNNNEQFF. The DNA for the CDR3 is TGTGCCAGCAGCTCTCACCTAAACAACAATGAGCAGTTCTTC.

The genes are TRBV15 and TRBJ1-2; 9 nucleotides line up with TRBD1. J was trimmed by 8 bases and V by 0 bases; bases with no gene match: 7. The germline V gene has CDR1 LNHNV and CDR2 YYDKDF (reference sequence). The CDR3 covers 15 residues. In DNA, the CDR3 is TGTGCCACCAGCAGAGACAAACAGGGGGCGTTAGGCTACACCTTC. As protein: CATSRDKQGALGYTF.

This chain uses TRBV11-2 with TRBJ2-5; D is unresolved. The V end was cut by 7 bases, the J end by 7 bases, with 10 bases between. This CDR3 is built from 11 residues. The germline CDR1 and CDR2 sequences are SGHAT and FQNNGV. As DNA, the CDR3 is TGTGCCAGCACCCCCGCCGGGACCCAGTACTTC. Its protein product is CASTPAGTQYF. Combining the CDR3 with reference TRBV11-2 and TRBJ2-5 gives the whole variable domain EAGVAQSPRYKIIEKRQSVAFWCNPISGHATLYWYQQILGQGPKLLIQFQNNGVVDDSQLPKDRFSAERLKGVDSTLKIQPAKLEDSAVYLCASTPAGTQYFGPGTRLLVL.

The rearrangement joins TRBV5-6 to TRBJ1-6; the D is unclear. The length of the CDR3 is 14 residues. Between the trimmed V and J ends, which lost 1 base and 8 bases, there was a span of 10 bases. The V gene's germline CDR1 is SGHDT and CDR2 YYEEEE. The CDR3 spells CASSLIGSDSPLHF. Written as DNA, the CDR3 is TGTGCCAGCAGCTTGATAGGGAGTGATTCACCCCTCCACTTT.

This chain uses TRBV12-5 with TRBJ2-7; 9 nucleotides line up with TRBD1. The V and J ends lost 0 bases and 5 bases, in that order; junction bases with no gene match: 2. The germline V gene encodes CDR1 LGHNT and CDR2 FRNRAP. The CDR3 length is 14 residues. CDR3 residues: CASGLVTGGDEQYF. In DNA, the CDR3 is TGTGCTAGTGGTTTGGTAACAGGGGGCGACGAGCAGTACTTC.

The CDR3 DNA reads as TGTGCCAGCAGCGCCCTAGCGGGAGGGCCGGGGGAGCAGTACTTC. Translation gives CASSALAGGPGEQYF. This chain connects TRBV7-8 to TRBJ2-7; TRBD2 matches at 12 bases. Germline CDR1 SGHVS, CDR2 FQNEAQ. With 5 bases clipped from V and 7 bases from J, the junction kept 9 bases outside the gene matches. The CDR3 length is 15 residues.

In its sample, this clone was seen a few times. The chain employs TRBV6-2 or TRBV6-3 and TRBJ2-2; D unresolved. The V gene's germline CDR1 is MNHEY and CDR2 SVGEGT. There are 13 residues in the CDR3. The V and J ends lost 5 bases and 8 bases respectively, with 12 bases between them. The CDR3 DNA sequence: TGTGCCAGCAGTCGGGCCCCCCGGGGGGAGCTGTTTTTT. Translated: CASSRAPRGELFF.

V gene TRBV6-4 combines with J gene TRBJ2-1; 8 bases fit TRBD2. V was clipped by 0 bases and J by 8 bases; unmatched bases: 6. Looked up from germline, CDR1 is MRHNA and CDR2 is SNTAGT. CDR3 length: 15 amino acids. In DNA, the CDR3 is TGTGCCAGCAGTGACTCAAGCGGGAGTGGTCATGAGCAGTTCTTC. Its translation: CASSDSSGSGHEQFF.

The chain recombines TRBV19 with TRBJ1-6, with 8 bases lining up with TRBD1. Trimming took 4 bases from V and 7 from J; bases not matched to a gene: 6. The CDR3 has 15 amino acids. Germline CDR1 LNHDA, CDR2 SQIVND (reference sequence). CDR3 nucleotide sequence: TGTGCCAGTAGTACAGGACAGGGCTACAATTCACCCCTCCACTTT. Translation gives CASSTGQGYNSPLHF.

The J gene is TRBJ2-2, the V gene TRBV19, with TRBD1 as a possible D gene (6 bases). The V gene's germline CDR1 is LNHDA and CDR2 SQIVND (reference sequence). Trimming left V 9 bases short and J 1 base short, with 9 bases between. The CDR3 extends over 13 amino acids. CDR3 amino acids: CASHRENTGELFF. In nucleotides, the CDR3 is TGTGCCAGCCACAGGGAGAACACCGGGGAGCTGTTTTTT.

The chain employs TRBV20-1 and TRBJ2-5; D possibly corresponds to TRBD1 (6 bases). CDR1 and CDR2 (germline): DFQATT, SNEGSKA (reference sequence). V dropped 7 bases and J dropped 3 bases, with 9 bases sitting between them. The CDR3 consists of 11 residues. The CDR3 DNA is TGCAGTGGGACAGAAGAAGAGACCCAGTACTTC. Translation: CSGTEEETQYF.

The V call is TRBV24-1, the J call TRBJ1-3, with 7 nucleotides matching TRBD1. The CDR3 covers 14 residues. Per germline, CDR1 KGHDR and CDR2 SFDVKD. After removal of 4 bases from V and 3 bases from J, the junction contained 2 bases not matched to a gene. CDR3 amino acids: CATSDPGGGNTIYF. In DNA form, the CDR3 reads TGTGCCACCAGTGACCCAGGGGGTGGAAACACCATATATTTT.

V and J are TRBV2 and TRBJ2-7; D remains unclear. The CDR3 has 12 amino acids. CDR1 is SNHLY, CDR2 FYNNEI, per germline. Trimming removed 7 bases at V and 4 bases at J, with 11 bases between. CDR3 protein: CASNRRGYEQYF. CDR3 DNA sequence: TGTGCCAGCAATAGACGTGGGTACGAGCAGTACTTC. Looking up the rest from reference TRBV2 and TRBJ2-7 gives the full variable domain: EPEVTQTPSHQVTQMGQEVILRCVPISNHLYFYWYRQILGQKVEFLVSFYNNEISEKSEIFDDQFSVERPDGSNFTLKIRSTKLEDSAMYFCASNRRGYEQYFGPGTRLTVT.

This clone has only a few counts. The chain links TRBV7-9 to TRBJ2-5; tentatively, D is TRBD2 (6 bases). This CDR3 has 15 amino acids. The V gene's germline CDR1 is SEHNR and CDR2 FQNEAQ (reference sequence). Trimming shortened V by 1 base and J by 5 bases, and 14 bases separated the two germline ends. In DNA form, the CDR3 reads TGTGCCAGCAGCTTAGAGGCGGGGCTCAGGGAGACCCAGTACTTC. Translated, it gives CASSLEAGLRETQYF.